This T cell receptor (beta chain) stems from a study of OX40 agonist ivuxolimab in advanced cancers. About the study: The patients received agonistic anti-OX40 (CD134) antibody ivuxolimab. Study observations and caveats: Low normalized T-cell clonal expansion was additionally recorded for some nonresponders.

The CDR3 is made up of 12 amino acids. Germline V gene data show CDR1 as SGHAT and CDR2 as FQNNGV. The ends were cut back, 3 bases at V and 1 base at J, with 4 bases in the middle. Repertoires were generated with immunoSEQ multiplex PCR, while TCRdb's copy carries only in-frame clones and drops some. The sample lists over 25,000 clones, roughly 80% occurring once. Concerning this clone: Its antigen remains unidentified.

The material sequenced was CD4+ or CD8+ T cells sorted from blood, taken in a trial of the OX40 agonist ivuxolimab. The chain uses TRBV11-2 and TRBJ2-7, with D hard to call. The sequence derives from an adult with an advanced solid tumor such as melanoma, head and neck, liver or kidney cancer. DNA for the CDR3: TGTGCCAGCAGCTTGCCGTCCTACGAGCAGTACTTC. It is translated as CASSLPSYEQYF.